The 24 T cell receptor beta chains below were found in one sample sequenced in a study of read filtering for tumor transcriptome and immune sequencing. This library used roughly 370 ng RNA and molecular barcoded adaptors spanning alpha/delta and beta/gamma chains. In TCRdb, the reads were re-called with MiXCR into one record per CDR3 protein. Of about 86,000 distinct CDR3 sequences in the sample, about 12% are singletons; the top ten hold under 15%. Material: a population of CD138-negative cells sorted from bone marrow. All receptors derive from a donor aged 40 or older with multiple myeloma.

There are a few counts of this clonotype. Written as DNA, the CDR3 is TGTGCCGGCAAGGGTAGGAACACCGGGGAGCTGTTTTTT. Amino acid sequence: CAGKGRNTGELFF. V is TRBV28 and J is TRBJ2-2, with D uncertain. Germline values: CDR1 MDHEN, CDR2 SYDVKM. V shed 11 bases and J shed 1 base, with 11 bases lying between them. The CDR3 sequence is 13 residues long.

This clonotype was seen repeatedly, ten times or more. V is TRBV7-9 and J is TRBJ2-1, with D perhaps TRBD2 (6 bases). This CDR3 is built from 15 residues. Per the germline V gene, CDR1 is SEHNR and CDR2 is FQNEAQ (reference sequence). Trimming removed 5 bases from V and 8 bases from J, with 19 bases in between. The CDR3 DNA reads TGTGCCAGCAGCCGAGCAGCCGGGGGTTGGGATGAGCAGTTCTTC. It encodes CASSRAAGGWDEQFF.

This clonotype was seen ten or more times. The DNA for the CDR3 is TGCGCCAGCAGCCAAGACCCGGGAGGGGAGACCCAGTACTTC. Amino acids: CASSQDPGGETQYF. The chain carries TRBV4-1 and TRBJ2-5; 8 bases agree with TRBD2. The CDR3 contains 14 residues. Germline CDR1 reads MGHRA; CDR2 reads YSYEKL. With V trimmed by 0 bases and J by 5 bases, 2 bases remained unmatched.

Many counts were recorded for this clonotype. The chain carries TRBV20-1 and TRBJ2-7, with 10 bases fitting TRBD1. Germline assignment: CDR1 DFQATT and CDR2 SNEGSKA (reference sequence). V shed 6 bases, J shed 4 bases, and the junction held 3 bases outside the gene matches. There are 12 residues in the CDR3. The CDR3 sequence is CSAPGQGYEQYF. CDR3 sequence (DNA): TGCAGTGCCCCGGGACAGGGGTACGAGCAGTACTTC.

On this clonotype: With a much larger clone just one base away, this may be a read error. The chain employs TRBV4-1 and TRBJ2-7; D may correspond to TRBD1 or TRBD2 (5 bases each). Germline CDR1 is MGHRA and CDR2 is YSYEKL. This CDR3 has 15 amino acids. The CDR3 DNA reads TGCGCCAGCGGCCAAGTGGGACGGGGAGCCTACGAGCAGTACTTC. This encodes CASGQVGRGAYEQYF.

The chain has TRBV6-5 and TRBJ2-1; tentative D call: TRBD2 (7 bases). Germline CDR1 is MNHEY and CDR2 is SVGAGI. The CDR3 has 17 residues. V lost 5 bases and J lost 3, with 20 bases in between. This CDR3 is CASSLRGGSGGYNEQFF. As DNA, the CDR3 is TGTGCCAGCAGTCTAAGGGGGGGGTCCGGGGGCTACAATGAGCAGTTCTTC.

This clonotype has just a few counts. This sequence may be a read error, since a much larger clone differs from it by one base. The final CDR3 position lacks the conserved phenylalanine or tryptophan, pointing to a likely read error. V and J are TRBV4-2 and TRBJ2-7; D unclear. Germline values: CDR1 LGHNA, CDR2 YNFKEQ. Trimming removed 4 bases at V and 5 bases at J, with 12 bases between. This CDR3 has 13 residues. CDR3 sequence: CASSRSRSDEQYL. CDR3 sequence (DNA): TGTGCCAGCAGCCGTAGTCGTAGTGACGAGCAGTACCTC.

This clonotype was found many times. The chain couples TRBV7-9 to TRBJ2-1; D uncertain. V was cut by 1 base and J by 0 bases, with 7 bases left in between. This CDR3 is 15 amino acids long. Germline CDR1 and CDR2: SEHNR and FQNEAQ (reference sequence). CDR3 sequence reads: CASSLEAVSYNEQFF. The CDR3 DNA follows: TGTGCCAGCAGCTTAGAGGCGGTCTCCTACAATGAGCAGTTCTTC.

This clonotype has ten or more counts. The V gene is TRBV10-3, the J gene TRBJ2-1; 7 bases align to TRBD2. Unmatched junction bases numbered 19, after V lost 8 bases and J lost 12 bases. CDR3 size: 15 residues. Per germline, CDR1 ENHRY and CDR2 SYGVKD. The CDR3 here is CAILSSREGQSGQFF. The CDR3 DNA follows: TGTGCCATCCTCTCCTCGAGGGAGGGCCAAAGCGGGCAGTTCTTC.

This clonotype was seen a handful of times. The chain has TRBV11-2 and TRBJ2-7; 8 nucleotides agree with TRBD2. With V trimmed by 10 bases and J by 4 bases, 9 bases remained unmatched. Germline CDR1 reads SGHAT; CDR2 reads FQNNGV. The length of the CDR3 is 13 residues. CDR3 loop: CATSGLAGYEQYF. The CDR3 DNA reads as TGTGCCACTTCAGGACTAGCCGGTTACGAGCAGTACTTC. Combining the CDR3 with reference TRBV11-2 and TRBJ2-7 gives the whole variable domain EAGVAQSPRYKIIEKRQSVAFWCNPISGHATLYWYQQILGQGPKLLIQFQNNGVVDDSQLPKDRFSAERLKGVDSTLKIQPAKLEDSAVYLCATSGLAGYEQYFGPGTRLTVT.

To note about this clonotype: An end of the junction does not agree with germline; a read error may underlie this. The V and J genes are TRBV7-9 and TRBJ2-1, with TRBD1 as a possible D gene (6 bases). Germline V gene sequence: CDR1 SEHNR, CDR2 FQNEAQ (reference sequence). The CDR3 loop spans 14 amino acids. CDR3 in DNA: TGTGCCAGCAACACAGGGAATCCCTACAATGGGCAGTTCTTC. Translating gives CASNTGNPYNGQFF.

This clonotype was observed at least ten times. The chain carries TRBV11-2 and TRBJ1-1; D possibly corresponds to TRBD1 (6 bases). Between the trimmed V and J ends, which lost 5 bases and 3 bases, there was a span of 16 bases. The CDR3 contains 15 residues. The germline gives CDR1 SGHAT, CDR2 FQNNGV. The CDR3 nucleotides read TGTGCCAGCAGCCCTCTGGGTGGGGGCTACACTGAAGCTTTCTTT. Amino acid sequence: CASSPLGGGYTEAFF.

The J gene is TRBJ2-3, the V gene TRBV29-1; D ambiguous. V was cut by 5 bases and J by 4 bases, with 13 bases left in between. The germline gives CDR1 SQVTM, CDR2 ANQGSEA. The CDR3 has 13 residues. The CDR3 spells CSVTGPSADTQYF. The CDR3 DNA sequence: TGCAGCGTTACCGGGCCCAGTGCAGATACGCAGTATTTT.

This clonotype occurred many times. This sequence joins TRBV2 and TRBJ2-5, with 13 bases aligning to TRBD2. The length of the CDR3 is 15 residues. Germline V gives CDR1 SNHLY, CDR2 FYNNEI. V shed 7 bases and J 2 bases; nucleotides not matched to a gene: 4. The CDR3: CASTRTSGGQETQYF. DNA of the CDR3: TGTGCCAGCACCAGGACTAGCGGGGGACAAGAGACCCAGTACTTC.

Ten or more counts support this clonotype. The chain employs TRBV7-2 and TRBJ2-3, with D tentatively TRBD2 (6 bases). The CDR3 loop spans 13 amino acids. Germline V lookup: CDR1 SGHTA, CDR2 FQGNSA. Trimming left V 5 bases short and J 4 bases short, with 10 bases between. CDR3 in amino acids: CASSTRLADTQYF. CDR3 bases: TGTGCCAGCAGCACCCGACTAGCAGATACGCAGTATTTT.

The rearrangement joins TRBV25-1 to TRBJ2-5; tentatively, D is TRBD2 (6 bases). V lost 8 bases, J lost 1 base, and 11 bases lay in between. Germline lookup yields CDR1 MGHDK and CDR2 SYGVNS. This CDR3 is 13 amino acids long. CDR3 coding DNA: TGTGCCAGCCAATCGGGAGTCCAAGAGACCCAGTACTTC. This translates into CASQSGVQETQYF.

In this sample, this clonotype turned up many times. This CDR3 is CSADRGRSYEQYF. CDR3 in DNA: TGCAGTGCCGACAGGGGACGGTCCTACGAGCAGTACTTC. The chain joins TRBV20-1 to TRBJ2-7; 8 bases fit TRBD1. CDR1 and CDR2 (germline): DFQATT, SNEGSKA (reference sequence). This CDR3 region has 13 residues. J lost 1 base, V lost 6 bases, and 5 bases had no gene match.

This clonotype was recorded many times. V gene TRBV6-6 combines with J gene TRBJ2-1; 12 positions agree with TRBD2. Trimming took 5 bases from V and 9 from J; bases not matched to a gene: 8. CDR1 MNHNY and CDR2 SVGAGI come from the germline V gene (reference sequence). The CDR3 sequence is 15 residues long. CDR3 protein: CASSTGLAGRVEQFF. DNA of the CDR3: TGTGCCAGCAGTACTGGACTAGCGGGACGGGTTGAGCAGTTCTTC.

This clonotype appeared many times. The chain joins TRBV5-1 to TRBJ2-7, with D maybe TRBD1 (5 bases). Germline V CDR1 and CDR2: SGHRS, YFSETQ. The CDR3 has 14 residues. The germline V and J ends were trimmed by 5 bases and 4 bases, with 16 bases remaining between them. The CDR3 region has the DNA TGCGCCAGCAGTACGGACCGTTCAGGGTACGAGCAGTACTTC. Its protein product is CASSTDRSGYEQYF.

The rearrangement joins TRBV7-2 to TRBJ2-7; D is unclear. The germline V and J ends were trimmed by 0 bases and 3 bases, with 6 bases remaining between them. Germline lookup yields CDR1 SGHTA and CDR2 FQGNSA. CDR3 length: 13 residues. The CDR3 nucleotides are TGTGCCAGCAGCTTAGCACAGAGCTACGAGCAGTACTTC. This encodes CASSLAQSYEQYF. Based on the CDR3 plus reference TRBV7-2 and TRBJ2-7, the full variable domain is GAGVSQSPSNKVTEKGKDVELRCDPISGHTALYWYRQSLGQGLEFLIYFQGNSAPDKSGLPSDRFSAERTGGSVSTLTIQRTQQEDSAVYLCASSLAQSYEQYFGPGTRLTVT.

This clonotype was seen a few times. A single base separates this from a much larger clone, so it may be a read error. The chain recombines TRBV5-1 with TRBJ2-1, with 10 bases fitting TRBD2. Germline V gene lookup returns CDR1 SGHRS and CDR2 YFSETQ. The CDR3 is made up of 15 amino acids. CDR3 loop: CASSLGLAGDNGQFF. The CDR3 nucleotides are TGCGCCAGCAGCTTGGGGCTAGCGGGAGACAATGGGCAGTTCTTC.

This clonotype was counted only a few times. The CDR3, as DNA: TGTGCCAGCAAACTTGGCTCACTCACAGATACGCAGTATTTT. Translation gives CASKLGSLTDTQYF. The chain employs TRBV12-3 or TRBV12-4 and TRBJ2-3; no firm D call. Trimming pared 7 bases from V and 2 bases from J, leaving 13 bases between. The CDR3 length is 14 residues.

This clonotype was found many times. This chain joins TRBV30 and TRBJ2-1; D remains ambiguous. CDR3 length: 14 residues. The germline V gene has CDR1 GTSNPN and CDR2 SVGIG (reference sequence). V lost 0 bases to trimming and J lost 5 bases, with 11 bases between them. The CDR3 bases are TGTGCCTGGAGTGTACTTAACGCGGACAATGAGCAGTTCTTC. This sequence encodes CAWSVLNADNEQFF.

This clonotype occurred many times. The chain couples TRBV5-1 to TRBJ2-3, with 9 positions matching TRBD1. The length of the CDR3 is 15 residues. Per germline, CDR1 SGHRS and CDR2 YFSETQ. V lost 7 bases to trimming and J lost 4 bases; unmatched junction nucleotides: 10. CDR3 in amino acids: CASLQGAGEADTQYF. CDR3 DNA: TGCGCCAGCCTACAGGGGGCCGGGGAAGCAGATACGCAGTATTTT.